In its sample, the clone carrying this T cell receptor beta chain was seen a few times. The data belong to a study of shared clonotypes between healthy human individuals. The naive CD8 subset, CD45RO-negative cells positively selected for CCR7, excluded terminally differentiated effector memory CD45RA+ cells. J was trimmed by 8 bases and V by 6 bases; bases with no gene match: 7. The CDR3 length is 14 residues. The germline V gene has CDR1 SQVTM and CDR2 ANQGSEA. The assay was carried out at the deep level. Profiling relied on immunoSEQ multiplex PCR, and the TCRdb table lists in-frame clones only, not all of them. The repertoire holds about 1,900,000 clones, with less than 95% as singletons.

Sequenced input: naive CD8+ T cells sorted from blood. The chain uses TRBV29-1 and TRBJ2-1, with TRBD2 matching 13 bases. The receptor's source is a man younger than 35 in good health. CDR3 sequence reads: CSVPLAGGIHEQFF. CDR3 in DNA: TGCAGCGTACCACTAGCGGGAGGGATACATGAGCAGTTCTTC.